The 5 T cell receptor beta chains reported below all come from one sample, sequenced in a study of blood T cell repertoires in COVID-19. Libraries were prepared by immunoSEQ multiplex PCR; TCRdb keeps only in-frame clonotypes and omits some of them. Seen here are approximately 140,000 clones, around 84% observed once, and the top ten hold under 7%. Sample: PBMCs or T cells enriched from blood (not recorded which). These receptors were obtained from a woman aged 45-65 years who had been exposed to COVID-19.

The chain employs TRBV24-1 and TRBJ2-3; maybe TRBD2 (6 bases). V lost 4 bases and J lost 0, with 13 bases in between. CDR1 is KGHDR and CDR2 is SFDVKD in the germline V gene. There are 16 residues in the CDR3. The CDR3 nucleotides read TGTGCCACCAGTGACCCCGCCGGGACTAGCACAGATACGCAGTATTTT. It specifies CATSDPAGTSTDTQYF.

V and J are TRBV10-3 and TRBJ1-2, with D maybe TRBD1 (5 bases). The CDR3 consists of 14 residues. The ends were cut back, 0 bases at V and 8 bases at J, with 13 bases in the middle. Germline CDR1 is ENHRY and CDR2 is SYGVKD. This CDR3 is CAISESVGVIGYTF. CDR3 coding DNA: TGTGCCATCAGTGAGTCGGTAGGGGTAATCGGCTACACCTTC.

This chain connects TRBV5-1 to TRBJ2-1; 10 bases align to TRBD1. The V gene end was trimmed by 8 bases and the J gene end by 6 bases; junction bases not matched to a gene: 5. Germline V gene sequence: CDR1 SGHRS, CDR2 YFSETQ. This CDR3 has 13 amino acids. CDR3 in DNA: TGCGCCAGTAAGGACAGGGGGAGCAATGAGCAGTTCTTC. The encoded protein is CASKDRGSNEQFF.

The rearrangement links TRBV9 to TRBJ2-1, with 9 bases fitting TRBD2. With 0 bases clipped from V and 6 bases from J, the junction kept 1 base outside the gene matches. The CDR3 runs 14 residues. The germline CDR1 and CDR2 sequences are SGDLS and YYNGEE. The CDR3 DNA reads TGTGCCAGCAGCGTAGCTAGCGGGATCAATGAGCAGTTCTTC. Its translation: CASSVASGINEQFF.

This clone has just a few counts. This chain connects TRBV30 to TRBJ2-2; TRBD1 is a possible D gene (6 bases). The CDR3 runs to 16 residues. V shed 0 bases and J shed 2 bases, with 13 bases lying between them. The V gene's germline CDR1 is GTSNPN and CDR2 SVGIG (reference sequence). The CDR3 protein is CAWSVRGLVNTGELFF. CDR3 bases: TGTGCCTGGAGTGTAAGGGGGTTAGTCAACACCGGGGAGCTGTTTTTT. The full variable domain, completed using reference TRBV30 and TRBJ2-2, is SQTIHQWPATLVQPVGSPLSLECTVEGTSNPNLYWYRQAAGRGLQLLFYSVGIGQISSEVPQNLSASRPQDRQFILSSKKLLLSDSGFYLCAWSVRGLVNTGELFFGEGSRLTVL.